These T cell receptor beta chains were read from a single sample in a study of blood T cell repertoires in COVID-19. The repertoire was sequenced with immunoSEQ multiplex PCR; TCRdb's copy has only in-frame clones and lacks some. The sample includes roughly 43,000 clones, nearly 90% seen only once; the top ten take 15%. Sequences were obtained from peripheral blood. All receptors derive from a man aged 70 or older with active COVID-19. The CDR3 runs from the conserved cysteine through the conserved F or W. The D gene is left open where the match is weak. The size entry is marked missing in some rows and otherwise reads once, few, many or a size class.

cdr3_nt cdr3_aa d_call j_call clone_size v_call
TGTGCCACCAGTGAACCGGGGACAGGGGGTCCCCACACTGAAGCTTTCTTT CATSEPGTGGPHTEAFF TRBD1 TRBJ1-1 medium-sized TRBV24-1
TGTGCCAGCAGTTTACGGGGGAGTCCTACCTACGAGCAGTACTTC CASSLRGSPTYEQYF . TRBJ2-7 . TRBV28
TGTGCCAGCAGCTTGACTGGGACTGCAACTAATGAAAAACTGTTTTTT CASSLTGTATNEKLFF . TRBJ1-4 . TRBV5-6
TGTGCCAGCATAAAGTCGGTCCGGGACAGGGTCCCAGCTTTCTTT CASIKSVRDRVPAFF TRBD1 TRBJ1-1 . TRBV6-6
TGTGCCAGCAGACCCCTCCATCGGGACACCTCCTACGAGCAGTACTTC CASRPLHRDTSYEQYF . TRBJ2-7 . TRBV5-8
TGTGCCAGCAGTTTCCGACTAGGCAGGGACGAGCAGTACTTC CASSFRLGRDEQYF . TRBJ2-7 . TRBV27
TGTGCCAGCAGACCGCGGACAGGCACAGATACGCAGTATTTT CASRPRTGTDTQYF . TRBJ2-3 . TRBV6-5
TGTGCCAGCAGCAAAGCAAAGTACCGAACCAGCTCCTACGAGCAGTACTTC CASSKAKYRTSSYEQYF . TRBJ2-7 . TRBV21-1
TGCAGCGTACAGGTGTCCGGTAATTCACCCCTCCACTTT CSVQVSGNSPLHF . TRBJ1-6 . TRBV29-1
TGCGCCAGCAGCTTGGGCAGCCTCGGGTACAATGAGCAGTTCTTC CASSLGSLGYNEQFF . TRBJ2-1 . TRBV5-1
TGTGCCAGCAGTTACTCGGTCGACAGGGGCTACACCTTC CASSYSVDRGYTF . TRBJ1-2 once TRBV6-5
TGTGCCACCCTGACAGGGGGTAATATCTATGGCTACACCTTC CATLTGGNIYGYTF TRBD1 TRBJ1-2 few TRBV28
TGTGCCAGTAGTATCCAGGGGAGAGAGACCCAGTACTTC CASSIQGRETQYF . TRBJ2-5 . TRBV19
TGTGCCAGCAGCCCACGGACTAGCGGGGGGCAAGAGACCCAGTACTTC CASSPRTSGGQETQYF TRBD2 TRBJ2-5 once TRBV7-2
TGTGCCAGCAGTGAAGCGCTTCGGGACAGGGGCAACGAGCAGTACTTC CASSEALRDRGNEQYF TRBD1 TRBJ2-7 . TRBV6-1
TGTGCCAGCAGCTTGCAGGGGGCTGGAAACACCATATATTTT CASSLQGAGNTIYF TRBD1 TRBJ1-3 . TRBV5-5
TGTGCCAGCAGTTTAGCGGGGGGCCGGGAGACCCAGTACTTC CASSLAGGRETQYF TRBD2 TRBJ2-5 . TRBV9
TGTGCCAGCAGTGTCCGGGGGATTAGGGCGGGAGGCACTGAAGCTTTCTTT CASSVRGIRAGGTEAFF . TRBJ1-1 . TRBV6-2/TRBV6-3
TGTGCCAGCAGCTCCGGACAAAACACCGGGGAGCTGTTTTTT CASSSGQNTGELFF . TRBJ2-2 . TRBV6-5
TGTGCCAGCAGCTTGGGTGCGGGGGACTTCACTGAAGCTTTCTTT CASSLGAGDFTEAFF . TRBJ1-1 . TRBV5-5
TGTGCCAGCAGCAAAGGACAGGGCCGGAGGAATGAGCAGTTCTTC CASSKGQGRRNEQFF TRBD1 TRBJ2-1 few TRBV4-2
TGTGCCAGCAGTCCCGACCCCATACGACAACTTACTAGCACAGATACGCAGTATTTT CASSPDPIRQLTSTDTQYF . TRBJ2-3 . TRBV27
TGTGCCACCAGCAGAACAGGGGCGAATTCACCCCTCCACTTT CATSRTGANSPLHF TRBD1 TRBJ1-6 . TRBV15
TGCGCCAGCAGCTTGGGGGACAGGGTCTACGAGCAGTACTTC CASSLGDRVYEQYF TRBD1 TRBJ2-7 . TRBV5-1
TGTGCCAGCAGACTGACAGGGGGTAATTCACCCCTCCACTTT CASRLTGGNSPLHF TRBD1 TRBJ1-6 . TRBV6-5
TGTGCCAGCAGCCAAGGATCTCGAGAAGATACGCAGTATTTT CASSQGSREDTQYF . TRBJ2-3 . TRBV3-1/TRBV3-2
TGTGCCACCAGCAGAGAGAAGACAGGCTGGCGCGAGCAGTACTTC CATSREKTGWREQYF . TRBJ2-7 . TRBV15
TGTGCCAGCAGGCGTGGGACAGGGGTATCTGGGGCCAACGTCCTGACTTTC CASRRGTGVSGANVLTF TRBD1 TRBJ2-6 . TRBV28
TGTGCCAGCTCACCCCGTTCGGCAGGGTCCAGGGACACCGGGGAGCTGTTTTTT CASSPRSAGSRDTGELFF . TRBJ2-2 . TRBV18